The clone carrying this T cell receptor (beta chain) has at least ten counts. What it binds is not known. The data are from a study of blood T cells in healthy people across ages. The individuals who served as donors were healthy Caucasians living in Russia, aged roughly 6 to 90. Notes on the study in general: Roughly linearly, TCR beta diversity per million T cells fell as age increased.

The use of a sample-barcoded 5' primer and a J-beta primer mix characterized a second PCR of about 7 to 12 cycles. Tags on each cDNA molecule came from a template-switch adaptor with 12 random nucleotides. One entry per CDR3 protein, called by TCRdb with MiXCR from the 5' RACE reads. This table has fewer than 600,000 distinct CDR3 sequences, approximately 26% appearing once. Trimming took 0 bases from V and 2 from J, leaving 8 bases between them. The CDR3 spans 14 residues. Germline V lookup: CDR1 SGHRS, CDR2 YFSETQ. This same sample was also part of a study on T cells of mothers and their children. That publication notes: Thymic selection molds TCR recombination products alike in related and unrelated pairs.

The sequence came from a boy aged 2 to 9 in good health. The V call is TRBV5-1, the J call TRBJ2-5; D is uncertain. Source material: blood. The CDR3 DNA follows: TGCGCCAGCAGCTTGGGGGCAGAACAAGAGACCCAGTACTTC. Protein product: CASSLGAEQETQYF.